These T cell receptor beta chains were read from a single sample in a study of shared clonotypes between healthy human individuals. Sequencing used immunoSEQ multiplex PCR; TCRdb keeps in-frame clones, though not all of them. The repertoire holds some 2,000,000 clones, with 90% to 95% as singletons. Sequencing was carried out using naive CD4+ T cells sorted from blood. The receptor source for this set is a man between 18 and 29 years old in good health. CDR3s include the opening cysteine and the closing phenylalanine or tryptophan. A D gene is named only where the DNA matches it firmly. Only part of the rows carry a size: once, few, many, or a class if the clone is expanded.

d_gene	v_gene	j_gene	abundance	CDR3aa	CDR3nt
TRBD2	TRBV10-1	TRBJ2-3	NA	CASSESGPSGRPQYF	TGCGCCAGCAGTGAGTCGGGGCCTAGCGGGAGGCCTCAGTATTTT
NA	TRBV28	TRBJ1-1	NA	CASSFKTPFVTEAFF	TGTGCCAGCAGTTTTAAGACTCCGTTTGTTACTGAAGCTTTCTTT
TRBD1	TRBV6-6	TRBJ1-4	NA	CASSFPGTGNEKLFF	TGTGCCAGCAGTTTCCCCGGGACAGGCAATGAAAAACTGTTTTTT
NA	TRBV6-1	TRBJ1-5	NA	CASSERAHQPQHF	TGTGCCAGCAGTGAAAGGGCCCATCAGCCCCAGCATTTT
NA	TRBV6-5	TRBJ2-5	NA	CASSREGGRETQYF	TGTGCCAGCAGCAGGGAGGGGGGTAGGGAGACCCAGTACTTC
TRBD1	TRBV4-2	TRBJ2-2	NA	CASSQGQGGTGELFF	TGTGCCAGCAGCCAAGGACAGGGGGGGACCGGGGAGCTGTTTTTT
NA	TRBV5-6	TRBJ1-5	NA	CASSSGGGSNQPQHF	TGTGCCAGCAGCTCTGGGGGAGGAAGCAATCAGCCCCAGCATTTT
TRBD1	TRBV4-3	TRBJ2-7	NA	CASSLGQGAYEQYF	TGCGCCAGCAGCCTCGGACAGGGGGCCTACGAGCAGTACTTC
NA	TRBV6-1	TRBJ2-3	NA	CASSDTGTKEYF	TGTGCCAGCAGTGATACCGGGACAAAGGAGTATTTT
NA	TRBV7-3	TRBJ2-3	NA	CASSLRTATDTQYF	TGTGCCAGCAGCTTACGGACAGCGACAGATACGCAGTATTTT
NA	TRBV2	TRBJ1-2	NA	CASSESPAFGGANGYTF	TGTGCCAGCAGTGAATCTCCTGCCTTCGGAGGGGCCAATGGCTACACCTTC
NA	TRBV6-5	TRBJ2-7	NA	CASSYDFRGVYEQYF	TGTGCCAGCAGTTACGACTTTAGAGGGGTCTACGAGCAGTACTTC
TRBD1	TRBV7-2	TRBJ2-4	NA	CASSEDRVVQYF	TGTGCCAGCAGCGAGGACAGGGTGGTTCAGTACTTC
NA	TRBV28	TRBJ2-7	NA	CASSYPLKAQAFSYEQYF	TGTGCCAGCAGCTACCCTCTCAAGGCGCAGGCTTTCTCCTACGAGCAGTACTTC
TRBD2	TRBV7-8	TRBJ2-7	NA	CASSLASGRMYEQYF	TGTGCCAGCAGCTTAGCTAGCGGGAGGATGTACGAGCAGTACTTC
NA	TRBV18	TRBJ1-6	NA	CASSPDSRSPSPLHF	TGTGCCAGCTCACCAGATTCTCGCTCCCCATCGCCCCTCCACTTT
NA	TRBV7-6	TRBJ2-1	NA	CASSLSTANNEQFF	TGTGCCAGCAGCTTAAGTACAGCCAACAATGAGCAGTTCTTC
NA	TRBV6-6	TRBJ1-3	NA	CASSYSGEMAGNTIYF	TGTGCCAGCAGTTACTCGGGGGAGATGGCTGGAAACACCATATATTTT
NA	TRBV29-1	TRBJ1-2	many	CSARGDSNYGYTF	TGCAGCGCCAGAGGAGACTCTAACTATGGCTACACCTTC
NA	TRBV29-1	TRBJ2-3	NA	CSAAPGGTDTQYF	TGCAGCGCGGCGCCGGGGGGCACAGATACGCAGTATTTT
NA	TRBV11-2	TRBJ2-5	few	CASSPGQDSYETQYF	TGTGCCAGCAGCCCGGGGCAGGATTCGTACGAGACCCAGTACTTC
NA	TRBV30	TRBJ2-3	NA	CAWSPGLGSDTQYF	TGTGCCTGGAGTCCAGGGCTAGGGTCAGATACGCAGTATTTT
NA	TRBV5-1	TRBJ2-6	NA	CASSVGSGANVLTF	TGCGCCAGCAGTGTAGGCTCTGGGGCCAACGTCCTGACTTTC
TRBD1	TRBV28	TRBJ2-1	NA	CASSGIGQGGRNEQFF	TGTGCCAGCAGTGGAATAGGACAGGGGGGAAGGAATGAGCAGTTCTTC
NA	TRBV12-5	TRBJ1-2	once	CASGVDYGYTF	TGTGCTAGTGGCGTGGACTATGGCTACACCTTC
NA	TRBV9	TRBJ2-5	NA	CASSVAGREGQETQYF	TGTGCCAGCAGCGTAGCTGGGCGGGAAGGCCAAGAGACCCAGTACTTC